The 8 T cell receptor beta chains below all came from one sample that was sequenced in a study of early T cells in non-severe SARS-CoV-2 infection. TCRdb itself ran the 5' RACE reads through MiXCR, one entry per CDR3 protein. The sample carries about 110,000 distinct CDR3 sequences, 9% to 14% recorded once. The sequencing input was whole blood. The receptor set was obtained from an adult who was a healthcare worker with PCR-confirmed SARS-CoV-2 infection or an uninfected control (not recorded which).

V usage is TRBV19 and J usage is TRBJ1-2; D might be TRBD1 (5 bases). This CDR3 comprises 15 residues. Germline V gene sequence: CDR1 LNHDA, CDR2 SQIVND (reference sequence). V was pared by 7 bases and J by 4 bases, with 19 bases between. The CDR3 DNA follows: TGTGCCAGTATCCGGGGGATGGACGCCATCTATGGCTACACCTTC. It is translated as CASIRGMDAIYGYTF.

The chain combines TRBV7-8 with TRBJ2-1, with 11 bases identical to TRBD2. The CDR3 consists of 19 residues. With 5 bases clipped from V and 0 bases from J, the junction kept 12 bases outside the gene matches. Germline V lookup: CDR1 SGHVS, CDR2 FQNEAQ. In DNA, the CDR3 is TGTGCCAGCAGCAAACTAGCGGGAGATACCCGGAGCTCCTACAATGAGCAGTTCTTC. It translates to CASSKLAGDTRSSYNEQFF. Drawing the rest from reference TRBV7-8 and TRBJ2-1, the complete variable domain is GAGVSQSPRYKVAKRGQDVALRCDPISGHVSLFWYQQALGQGPEFLTYFQNEAQLDKSGLPSDRFFAERPEGSVSTLKIQRTQQEDSAVYLCASSKLAGDTRSSYNEQFFGPGTRLTVL.

V and J are TRBV3-1 and TRBJ1-6; the D is unclear. Germline values: CDR1 LGHDT, CDR2 YNNKEL (reference sequence). The germline V and J ends were trimmed by 8 bases and 0 bases, with 8 bases remaining between them. The CDR3 totals 14 residues. This CDR3 reads CASSSRSYNSPLHF. Written as DNA, the CDR3 is TGTGCCAGCTCGAGCCGCTCCTATAATTCACCCCTCCACTTT.

This chain connects TRBV6-1 to TRBJ1-1; no clear D. CDR3 length equals 14 residues. CDR1 MNHNS and CDR2 SASEGT come from the germline V gene. Trimming took off 5 bases at V and 6 bases at J, with 16 bases between the two ends. CDR3 DNA sequence: TGTGCCAGCAGTAGTCGGACGGAAATCTCTGAAGCTTTCTTT. It encodes CASSSRTEISEAFF.

The rearrangement joins TRBV6-6 to TRBJ2-1; TRBD2 is a possible D gene (5 bases). This CDR3 is built from 14 residues. With 5 bases removed from V and 10 bases from J, the gap between germline ends came to 18 bases. The germline CDR1 and CDR2 sequences are MNHNY and SVGAGI (reference sequence). The CDR3 here is CASSTRLPSPEQFF. The CDR3 bases are TGTGCCAGCAGTACCCGACTACCGAGCCCCGAGCAGTTCTTC.

This clonotype appeared a few times. The rearrangement uses TRBV29-1 and TRBJ1-2, with TRBD1 as a possible D gene (5 bases). Trimming stripped 2 bases from V and 4 bases from J, with 14 bases between. There are 14 residues in the CDR3. Germline CDR1 reads SQVTM; CDR2 reads ANQGSEA. In nucleotides, the CDR3 is TGCAGCGTTGAACAGGGTAAAGGAGGCTATGGCTACACCTTC. The encoded protein is CSVEQGKGGYGYTF.

Regarding this clonotype: This clone may be a read error of a much larger clone one base away. For the CDR3, the DNA is TGTGCCAGAAGTATTTTTACAGGGACAGATACGCAGTATTTT. Its translation is CARSIFTGTDTQYF. V is TRBV19 and J is TRBJ2-3; weak D call: TRBD1 (6 bases). CDR1 is LNHDA and CDR2 is SQIVND in the germline V gene (reference sequence). The CDR3 totals 14 residues. The full variable domain, its missing parts supplied by reference TRBV19 and TRBJ2-3, is DGGITQSPKYLFRKEGQNVTLSCEQNLNHDAMYWYRQDPGQGLRLIYYSQIVNDFQKGDIAEGYSVSREKKESFPLTVTSAQKNPTAFYLCARSIFTGTDTQYFGPGTRLTVL.

This clonotype has more than one count but fewer than ten. The V gene is TRBV29-1, the J gene TRBJ2-7; D is possibly TRBD2 (5 bases). The V and J ends lost 4 bases and 0 bases respectively, with 13 bases between them. CDR1 SQVTM and CDR2 ANQGSEA come from the germline V gene. The CDR3 runs to 14 residues. The CDR3, as DNA: TGCAGCGTTGCAGCGGAACCGAGCTCCTACGAGCAGTACTTC. Amino acids: CSVAAEPSSYEQYF.